This T cell receptor beta chain was found in a study of blood T cell repertoires in COVID-19. Study-level information: The United States, Italy and Spain provided the acute and convalescent COVID-19 samples.

Sequenced by immunoSEQ multiplex PCR; TCRdb stores in-frame clones only, minus some. The sample carries nearly 110,000 clones, about 79% recorded once. The CDR3 length is 16 residues. V dropped 5 bases and J dropped 1 base, with 14 bases sitting between them. CDR1 and CDR2 (germline): SGHTA, FQGNSA. Seattle patient enrollment occurred during active infection, with longitudinal follow-up thereafter. This clonotype was sampled from a man older than 75 with COVID-19, enrolled during active disease. The sequenced material came from peripheral blood. V and J are TRBV7-2 and TRBJ2-2; D is perhaps TRBD2 (6 bases). CDR3 sequence reads: CASSPRRRENTGELFF. The CDR3 bases are TGTGCCAGCAGCCCGAGGCGGAGGGAGAACACCGGGGAGCTGTTTTTT.